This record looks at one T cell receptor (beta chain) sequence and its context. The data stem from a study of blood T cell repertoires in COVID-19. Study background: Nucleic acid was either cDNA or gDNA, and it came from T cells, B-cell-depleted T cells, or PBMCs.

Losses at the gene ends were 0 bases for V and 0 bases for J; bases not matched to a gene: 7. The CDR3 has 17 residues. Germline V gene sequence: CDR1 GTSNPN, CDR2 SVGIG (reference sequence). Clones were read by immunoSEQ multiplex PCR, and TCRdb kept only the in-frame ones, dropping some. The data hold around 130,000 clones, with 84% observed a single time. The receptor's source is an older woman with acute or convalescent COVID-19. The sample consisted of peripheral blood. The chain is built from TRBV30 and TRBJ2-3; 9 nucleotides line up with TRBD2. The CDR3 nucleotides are TGTGCCTGGAGTGTAGGGGCTAGCGGGAACAGCACAGATACGCAGTATTTT. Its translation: CAWSVGASGNSTDTQYF. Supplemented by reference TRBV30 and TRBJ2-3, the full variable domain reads SQTIHQWPATLVQPVGSPLSLECTVEGTSNPNLYWYRQAAGRGLQLLFYSVGIGQISSEVPQNLSASRPQDRQFILSSKKLLLSDSGFYLCAWSVGASGNSTDTQYFGPGTRLTVL.